A single sample is the source of the 16 T cell receptor beta chains below, sequenced in a study of T cells after yellow fever vaccination. In TCRdb, the 5' RACE reads were re-called with MiXCR into one record per CDR3 protein. The data show about 320,000 distinct CDR3 sequences, under 15% seen once. This specimen consisted of CD4+ T cells sorted from PBMCs, obtained 15 days after the yellow fever booster vaccination. All receptors derive from a man younger than 35 who received the YFV17D yellow fever vaccine.

The chain recombines TRBV20-1 with TRBJ2-3, with 7 bases aligning to TRBD2. The CDR3 has 14 residues. V dropped 6 bases and J dropped 3; count of bases not matched to a gene: 9. Germline CDR1 reads DFQATT; CDR2 reads SNEGSKA (reference sequence). In nucleotides, the CDR3 is TGCAGTGCCAGTGGACGGGGGGTAACAGATACGCAGTATTTT. It yields the protein CSASGRGVTDTQYF.

This clonotype occurred a few times. V usage is TRBV5-1 and J usage is TRBJ1-1, with D uncertain. CDR1 and CDR2 (germline): SGHRS, YFSETQ. V shed 7 bases and J shed 0 bases, with 7 bases lying between them. CDR3 length: 12 residues. CDR3 residues: CASGRMNTEAFF. The CDR3 nucleotides are TGCGCCAGCGGCCGAATGAACACTGAAGCTTTCTTT.

The gene calls are TRBV7-9 and TRBJ2-1; D may correspond to TRBD1 or TRBD2 (5 bases each). Trimming stripped 2 bases from V and 2 bases from J, with 10 bases between. The CDR3 is 15 residues long. The germline CDR1 and CDR2 sequences are SEHNR and FQNEAQ (reference sequence). Written as DNA, the CDR3 is TGTGCCAGCAGCTTATCTAGGGGAGCCTACAATGAGCAGTTCTTC. The encoded protein is CASSLSRGAYNEQFF. Filled out from reference TRBV7-9 and TRBJ2-1, the complete variable domain reads DTGVSQNPRHKITKRGQNVTFRCDPISEHNRLYWYRQTLGQGPEFLTYFQNEAQLEKSRLLSDRFSAERPKGSFSTLEIQRTEQGDSAMYLCASSLSRGAYNEQFFGPGTRLTVL.

The V gene is TRBV6-6, the J gene TRBJ1-2; D is possibly TRBD1 (5 bases). CDR1 and CDR2 from the germline V gene are MNHNY and SVGAGI (reference sequence). The CDR3 consists of 14 residues. V lost 7 bases and J 5 bases, leaving 17 bases between the germline ends. The CDR3 loop reads CASIHGGLAYGYTF. The DNA for the CDR3 is TGTGCCAGCATCCACGGGGGTTTAGCATATGGCTACACCTTC.

This clonotype was seen a handful of times. The rearrangement joins TRBV6-5 to TRBJ1-1, with D possibly being TRBD1 (5 bases). The CDR3 length is 20 residues. CDR1 and CDR2 from the germline V gene are MNHEY and SVGAGI. The V gene lost 8 bases and the J gene lost 4 bases, with 35 bases spanning the gap. The CDR3: CASPLPEVPTGPLIGTEAFF. CDR3 coding DNA: TGTGCCAGCCCTTTACCTGAGGTACCAACGGGGCCCCTGATAGGCACTGAAGCTTTCTTT.

The chain couples TRBV6-6 to TRBJ2-5; 10 positions agree with TRBD2. Germline V gene sequence: CDR1 MNHNY, CDR2 SVGAGI (reference sequence). Germline trimming cut 6 bases from V and 5 bases from J; bases unmatched to any gene: 6. The CDR3 totals 14 residues. This CDR3 is CASRPSGGAETQYF. DNA for the CDR3: TGTGCCAGCAGACCCAGCGGGGGGGCGGAGACCCAGTACTTC.

This clonotype was found a few times. V is TRBV7-3 and J is TRBJ2-7; 9 bases map to TRBD1. J gave up 0 bases and V 4 bases, and 4 bases lay outside the gene matches. Germline V gene lookup returns CDR1 SGHTA and CDR2 FQGTGA. The CDR3 covers 15 residues. The DNA of the CDR3 is TGTGCCAGCAGCTCGGGACAGGGTAGCTCCTACGAGCAGTACTTC. It codes for CASSSGQGSSYEQYF.

V is TRBV7-6 and J is TRBJ2-2; 8 bases align to TRBD2. This CDR3 spans 15 amino acids. CDR1 is SGHVS and CDR2 is FNYEAQ in the germline V gene. V lost 2 bases, J lost 6 bases, and 5 bases stayed unmatched. The CDR3 sequence is CASSLQYGGAGELFF. DNA of the CDR3: TGTGCCAGCAGCTTACAATACGGGGGGGCCGGGGAGCTGTTTTTT.

This clonotype was seen at least ten times. This chain connects TRBV6-5 to TRBJ2-3; D gene ambiguous. Germline CDR1 and CDR2: MNHEY and SVGAGI. Between the trimmed V and J ends, which lost 6 bases and 0 bases, there was a span of 4 bases. This CDR3 contains 12 residues. The CDR3 protein is CASRSSTDTQYF. CDR3 nucleotide sequence: TGTGCCAGCAGGTCTAGCACAGATACGCAGTATTTT.

This clonotype has just a few counts. V is TRBV4-3 and J is TRBJ1-4, with unresolved D. This CDR3 spans 14 amino acids. The germline V gene encodes CDR1 LGHNA and CDR2 YSLEER. V gave up 4 bases and J gave up 7 bases, with 13 bases separating them. The CDR3 here is CASSLQATVEKLFF. The CDR3 nucleotides read TGCGCCAGCAGCCTTCAGGCCACCGTTGAAAAACTGTTTTTT.

This clonotype occurred a few times. The chain is built from TRBV7-9 and TRBJ1-2; maybe TRBD1 (5 bases). The CDR3 is 13 residues long. The ends were cut back, 7 bases at V and 5 bases at J, with 14 bases in the middle. Germline V lookup: CDR1 SEHNR, CDR2 FQNEAQ (reference sequence). CDR3 nucleotides: TGTGCCAGCACCATGGGCAGGGAGTATGGCTACACCTTC. Translating gives CASTMGREYGYTF.

The chain links TRBV7-3 to TRBJ2-1; D possibly corresponds to TRBD1 (6 bases). From germline, CDR1 is SGHTA and CDR2 FQGTGA. This CDR3 is 13 amino acids long. V shed 5 bases and J shed 9 bases, with 14 bases lying between them. The CDR3 sequence is CASSPGPRGEQFF. CDR3 bases: TGTGCCAGCAGCCCAGGGCCCAGGGGTGAGCAGTTCTTC.

This sequence joins TRBV14 and TRBJ2-5, with D perhaps matching TRBD2 (5 bases). The germline CDR1 and CDR2 sequences are SGHDN and FVKESK. The CDR3 spans 14 residues. The V and J ends lost 4 bases and 8 bases respectively, with 17 bases between them. CDR3: CASSPMAGLGTQYF. In DNA form, the CDR3 reads TGTGCCAGCAGCCCCATGGCCGGACTTGGCACCCAGTACTTC. The variable domain in full, completed from reference TRBV14 and TRBJ2-5, reads EAGVTQFPSHSVIEKGQTVTLRCDPISGHDNLYWYRRVMGKEIKFLLHFVKESKQDESGMPNNRFLAERTGGTYSTLKVQPAELEDSGVYFCASSPMAGLGTQYFGPGTRLLVL.

This clonotype has ten or more counts. The gene calls are TRBV9 and TRBJ2-1; D is undetermined. Germline values: CDR1 SGDLS, CDR2 YYNGEE. The CDR3 is 13 amino acids. V lost 6 bases, J lost 5 bases, and 12 bases lay in between. This CDR3 reads CASNPDPNNEQFF. CDR3 sequence (DNA): TGTGCCAGCAACCCTGACCCGAACAATGAGCAGTTCTTC.

This clonotype was found a few times. This rearrangement joins TRBV18 to TRBJ2-5; 9 bases are shared with TRBD1. Germline V gene sequence: CDR1 KGHSH, CDR2 LQKENI. The CDR3 spans 13 residues. The V segment lost 6 bases and the J segment 4 bases; nucleotides outside the gene matches: 3. CDR3 DNA sequence: TGTGCCAGCTCGACGACAGGGGGAGAGACCCAGTACTTC. It specifies CASSTTGGETQYF.

The gene calls are TRBV12-3 or TRBV12-4 and TRBJ1-6; D is undetermined. The CDR3 is 17 amino acids. V shed 4 bases and J shed 6 bases, with 19 bases lying between them. CDR3 DNA: TGTGCCAGCAGTTGGTTGGCCTCGTTTATCGGTAATTCACCCCTCCACTTT. Amino acid sequence: CASSWLASFIGNSPLHF.